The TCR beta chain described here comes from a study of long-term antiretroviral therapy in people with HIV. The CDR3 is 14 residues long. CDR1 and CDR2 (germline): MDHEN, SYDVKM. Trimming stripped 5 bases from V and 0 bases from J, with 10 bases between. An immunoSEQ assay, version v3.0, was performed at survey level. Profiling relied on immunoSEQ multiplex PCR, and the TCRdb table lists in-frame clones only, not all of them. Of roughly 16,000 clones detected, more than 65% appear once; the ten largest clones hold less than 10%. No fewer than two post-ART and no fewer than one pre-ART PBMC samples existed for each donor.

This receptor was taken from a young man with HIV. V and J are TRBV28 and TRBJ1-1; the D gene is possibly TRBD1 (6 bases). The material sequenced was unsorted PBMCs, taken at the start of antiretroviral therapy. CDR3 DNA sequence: TGTGCCAGCAGTGCCAACAGGGTGAACACTGAAGCTTTCTTT. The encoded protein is CASSANRVNTEAFF.